The source of this TCR beta chain is a study of regulatory T cells in long-lasting Graves disease. The time point denotes: newly diagnosed GD, antithyroid drugs for less than 3 months. Isolated PBMC RNA provided the starting material for the TCR library. Points from the study as a whole: TCR diversity was lower in persistent than newly diagnosed Graves' disease.

CDR3 length: 15 residues. After removal of 10 bases from V and 0 bases from J, the junction contained 9 bases not matched to a gene. Germline values: CDR1 MDHEN, CDR2 SYDVKM. Construction of TCR beta libraries relied on iRepertoire HTBI primers and on Arm-PCR targeting CDR3 regions. TCRdb independently ran MiXCR on the multiplex PCR reads; one entry per CDR3 protein. Among 500,000 or so distinct CDR3 sequences listed, 12% to 15% were seen once. The table lists this clonotype with many counts. As yet, its antigen is unknown. The data were also submitted as part of a second study, on T cells in Graves' hyperthyroidism and ophthalmopathy. Per that study: A lack of ophthalmopathy progression within 18 months defined stable Graves' hyperthyroidism.

The sample consisted of peripheral blood mononuclear cells (PBMCs), taken at new diagnosis, from a patient treated with antithyroid drugs. This sequence originates from a woman aged 50 to 60 with Graves disease. This rearrangement joins TRBV28 to TRBJ2-3; 8 bases map to TRBD2. For the CDR3, the DNA is TGTGCCACCGGGGGGGGCGGGGGTAGCACAGATACGCAGTATTTT. This translates into CATGGGGGSTDTQYF.